The next 25 T cell receptor beta chains were all read from a single sample in a study of shared clonotypes between healthy human individuals. Some clones are missing from TCRdb's copy, which holds only in-frame ones; the method was immunoSEQ multiplex PCR. The data show approximately 460,000 clones, roughly four fifths seen once. The sequenced sample was PBMCs. The receptors originated from a middle-aged woman in good health. Some clones in this sample may be carry-over from other donors' samples.

V usage is TRBV4-3 and J usage is TRBJ1-2; TRBD1 aligns across 8 bases. V shed 0 bases and J 4 bases; nucleotides not matched to a gene: 7. The CDR3 extends over 16 amino acids. CDR1 is LGHNA, CDR2 YSLEER, per germline. CDR3 sequence reads: CASSQDSGQEFYGYTF. DNA for the CDR3: TGCGCCAGCAGCCAAGATTCGGGACAGGAATTCTATGGCTACACCTTC.

This clone was counted between two and nine times. A read error may be the cause here, since a much bigger clone is one base away. J is TRBJ2-2 and V is TRBV7-2; 11 nucleotides match TRBD1. CDR1 is SGHTA and CDR2 is FQGNSA in the germline V gene. The CDR3 spans 17 residues. With 1 base clipped from V and 0 bases from J, the junction kept 1 base outside the gene matches. The CDR3 reads CASSLEDRGPNTGELFF. CDR3 sequence (DNA): TGTGCCAGCAGCTTAGAGGACAGGGGGCCGAACACCGGGGAGCTGTTTTTT.

As for this clone: Possible read error: a much larger clone is one base away. The chain is built from TRBV6-1 and TRBJ2-7; 11 bases agree with TRBD2. CDR1 MNHNS and CDR2 SASEGT come from the germline V gene. This CDR3 contains 15 residues. CDR3 residues: CAGSELAGVRYEQYF. In nucleotides, the CDR3 is TGTGCCGGCAGTGAACTAGCGGGAGTGAGGTACGAGCAGTACTTC.

As regards this clone: The junction and the germline gene differ at one end; a read error may be behind it. V is TRBV7-7 and J is TRBJ2-2; TRBD2 is a possible D gene (5 bases). Per the germline V gene, CDR1 is SSHAT and CDR2 is FNYEAQ (reference sequence). The CDR3 is 17 amino acids. The CDR3 bases are TGTGCTAGCAGCTTAGCGATTGGGGTTGGACCTACCGGGGAGCTGTTTTTT. This translates into CASSLAIGVGPTGELFF.

This sequence joins TRBV29-1 and TRBJ2-7; maybe TRBD1 (7 bases). CDR3 length equals 13 residues. V lost 3 bases and J 3 bases, leaving 12 bases between the germline ends. Germline CDR1 SQVTM, CDR2 ANQGSEA. The CDR3: CSVDQGGGYEQYF. As DNA, the CDR3 is TGCAGCGTTGATCAGGGGGGCGGCTACGAGCAGTACTTC.

The chain has TRBV6-1 and TRBJ1-1; D is uncertain. The CDR3 is made up of 13 amino acids. The V gene's germline CDR1 is MNHNS and CDR2 SASEGT. The V and J ends lost 6 bases and 1 base respectively, with 9 bases between them. CDR3 protein: CASSRTANTEAFF. The CDR3, as DNA: TGTGCCAGCAGCAGGACCGCGAACACTGAAGCTTTCTTT.

This rearrangement joins TRBV7-2 to TRBJ2-2; no clear D. Germline V gives CDR1 SGHTA, CDR2 FQGNSA. V dropped 2 bases and J dropped 5 bases, with 3 bases sitting between them. The CDR3 consists of 12 residues. The CDR3 protein is CASSLLTGELFF. Written as DNA, the CDR3 is TGTGCCAGCAGCTTACTTACCGGGGAGCTGTTTTTT. Based on the CDR3 plus reference TRBV7-2 and TRBJ2-2, the full variable domain is GAGVSQSPSNKVTEKGKDVELRCDPISGHTALYWYRQSLGQGLEFLIYFQGNSAPDKSGLPSDRFSAERTGGSVSTLTIQRTQQEDSAVYLCASSLLTGELFFGEGSRLTVL.

The V gene is TRBV5-1, the J gene TRBJ2-2; possible D gene TRBD2, 5 bases. The CDR3 length is 14 residues. Germline CDR1 SGHRS, CDR2 YFSETQ. V lost 4 bases and J lost 0, with 7 bases in between. Written as DNA, the CDR3 is TGCGCCAGCAGCGTGGGAGCGAACACCGGGGAGCTGTTTTTT. Encoded protein: CASSVGANTGELFF.

The gene calls are TRBV27 and TRBJ1-2; D might be TRBD1 (5 bases). Germline V CDR1 and CDR2: MNHEY, SMNVEV (reference sequence). Trimming removed 5 bases from V and 4 bases from J, with 14 bases in between. CDR3 length equals 14 residues. The CDR3 here is CASSPLGPGYGYTF. CDR3 nucleotides: TGTGCCAGCAGTCCCTTGGGGCCCGGCTATGGCTACACCTTC.

The gene calls are TRBV5-4 and TRBJ2-5; 7 bases match TRBD2. The DNA matches TRBJ2-7 better at its end, which makes the J call doubtful. CDR1 is SGHNT, CDR2 YYREEE, per germline (reference sequence). The CDR3 totals 14 residues. The CDR3 DNA reads TGTGCCAGCAGCCCTGAGCGGGAAAGGGGCGAGCAGTACTTC. Residues: CASSPERERGEQYF.

The J gene is TRBJ2-1, the V gene TRBV9, with 13 positions matching TRBD2. The CDR3 contains 17 residues. With 0 bases clipped from V and 10 bases from J, the junction kept 10 bases outside the gene matches. Germline-derived CDR1 and CDR2 are SGDLS and YYNGEE. CDR3 amino acids: CASSVAPTSGRAGEQFF. As DNA, the CDR3 is TGTGCCAGCAGCGTAGCCCCTACTAGCGGGAGGGCCGGAGAGCAGTTCTTC. Full variable domain (outside the CDR3, taken from reference TRBV9 and TRBJ2-1): DSGVTQTPKHLITATGQRVTLRCSPRSGDLSVYWYQQSLDQGLQFLIQYYNGEERAKGNILERFSAQQFPDLHSELNLSSLELGDSALYFCASSVAPTSGRAGEQFFGPGTRLTVL.

Remarks on this clone: Other DNA sequences in the same sample also yield this CDR3. V and J are TRBV5-1 and TRBJ2-7; TRBD2 aligns across 10 bases. This CDR3 has 14 amino acids. Germline V gene lookup returns CDR1 SGHRS and CDR2 YFSETQ. The V segment lost 1 base and the J segment 6 bases; nucleotides outside the gene matches: 4. Written as DNA, the CDR3 is TGCGCCAGCAGCTTGAGGCTAGCGGGAGCCGAGCAGTACTTC. Its translation is CASSLRLAGAEQYF.

This sequence joins TRBV6-5 and TRBJ2-7; D is uncertain. The CDR3 spans 15 residues. The V gene's germline CDR1 is MNHEY and CDR2 SVGAGI. V was cut by 2 bases and J by 3 bases, with 14 bases left in between. CDR3 nucleotide sequence: TGTGCCAGCAGTTACGCCCCTGTCCGGGTCTACGAGCAGTACTTC. It is translated as CASSYAPVRVYEQYF.

This clone was seen repeatedly, ten times or more. The J gene is TRBJ1-3, the V gene TRBV11-2, with 10 nucleotides matching TRBD1. Germline assignment: CDR1 SGHAT and CDR2 FQNNGV. V shed 4 bases and J 0 bases; nucleotides not matched to a gene: 3. The CDR3 runs to 16 residues. The CDR3 DNA reads TGTGCCAGCAGCTCGGGACAGGGGATCTCTGGAAACACCATATATTTT. Amino acid sequence: CASSSGQGISGNTIYF.

This chain connects TRBV7-2 to TRBJ1-3; unclear D gene. Germline CDR1 is SGHTA and CDR2 is FQGNSA. This CDR3 has 16 residues. Trimming shortened V by 1 base and J by 0 bases, and 10 bases separated the two germline ends. The DNA of the CDR3 is TGTGCCAGCAGCTTAGGGCAGCTAGCCTCTGGAAACACCATATATTTT. It yields the protein CASSLGQLASGNTIYF.

The V gene is TRBV27, the J gene TRBJ1-5; D not resolved. This CDR3 comprises 13 residues. CDR1 and CDR2 (germline): MNHEY, SMNVEV (reference sequence). V shed 5 bases and J shed 5 bases, with 10 bases lying between them. The CDR3 sequence: CASSPYPDQPQHF. In DNA, the CDR3 is TGTGCCAGCAGTCCATACCCCGATCAGCCCCAGCATTTT.

The chain has TRBV7-3 and TRBJ2-2; D remains ambiguous. CDR1 and CDR2 (germline): SGHTA, FQGTGA. The ends were cut back, 4 bases at V and 8 bases at J, with 8 bases in the middle. The CDR3 is 12 residues long. The CDR3 is CASSSFPGELFF. Written as DNA, the CDR3 is TGTGCCAGCAGCTCCTTCCCGGGGGAGCTGTTTTTT.

As concerns this clone: This could be a read error, since a much larger clone is one nucleotide away. The V and J genes are TRBV28 and TRBJ1-4; D ambiguous. There are 12 residues in the CDR3. The germline V and J ends were trimmed by 5 bases and 7 bases, with 8 bases remaining between them. Looked up from germline, CDR1 is MDHEN and CDR2 is SYDVKM. The CDR3 coding sequence is TGTGCCAGCAGTCTCCCCGTTGAAAAACTGTTTTTT. As protein: CASSLPVEKLFF.

The chain links TRBV5-8 to TRBJ2-7, with a tentative D call TRBD1 (6 bases). The CDR3 is 13 residues long. Germline CDR1 reads SGHTS; CDR2 reads YDEGEE. V was shortened by 5 bases and J by 3 bases, with 12 bases between the two germline ends. The CDR3 DNA is TGTGCCAGCAGACCCAGGGGTATCTACGAGCAGTACTTC. Translating gives CASRPRGIYEQYF.

The chain joins TRBV5-4 to TRBJ2-3, with 7 nucleotides matching TRBD2. V shed 4 bases, J shed 2 bases, and the junction held 10 bases outside the gene matches. Per the germline V gene, CDR1 is SGHNT and CDR2 is YYREEE (reference sequence). The CDR3 contains 16 residues. The CDR3 is CASSPRSGKFTDTQYF. The CDR3 region has the DNA TGTGCCAGCAGCCCCCGAAGCGGGAAGTTCACAGATACGCAGTATTTT.

The V call is TRBV19, the J call TRBJ2-5; 10 bases agree with TRBD2. CDR1 and CDR2 (germline): LNHDA, SQIVND (reference sequence). This CDR3 comprises 13 residues. The V and J ends lost 9 bases and 3 bases, in that order; junction bases with no gene match: 4. CDR3: CASGLAEEETQYF. Written as DNA, the CDR3 is TGTGCCAGCGGACTAGCGGAAGAAGAGACCCAGTACTTC.

The gene calls are TRBV29-1 and TRBJ2-7; tentative D call: TRBD1 (6 bases). Trimming shortened V by 6 bases and J by 0 bases, and 12 bases separated the two germline ends. Germline V gene data show CDR1 as SQVTM and CDR2 as ANQGSEA. The CDR3 has 13 residues. CDR3 nucleotides: TGCAGCGTCGGGCACAGGGCCTCCTACGAGCAGTACTTC. It encodes CSVGHRASYEQYF.

This chain joins TRBV10-3 and TRBJ1-1; D is ambiguous. Trimming stripped 4 bases from V and 2 bases from J, with 11 bases between. CDR3 size: 14 residues. Germline assignment: CDR1 ENHRY and CDR2 SYGVKD. CDR3 residues: CAISAGQLNTEAFF. CDR3 coding DNA: TGTGCCATCAGTGCTGGGCAGCTTAACACTGAAGCTTTCTTT.

The rearrangement links TRBV4-3 to TRBJ2-1; no reliable D call. CDR1 LGHNA and CDR2 YSLEER come from the germline V gene. The V and J ends lost 0 bases and 6 bases respectively, with 12 bases between them. This CDR3 is 15 amino acids long. The CDR3 protein is CASSQDRGFGNEQFF. CDR3 DNA: TGCGCCAGCAGCCAAGATCGTGGGTTTGGCAATGAGCAGTTCTTC.

This clone was seen only once. A far larger clone is one nucleotide away, so this likely arose from a read error. Other DNA sequences in the same sample also yield this CDR3. V usage is TRBV29-1 and J usage is TRBJ2-7; maybe TRBD1 (5 bases). CDR1 and CDR2 (germline): SQVTM, ANQGSEA. V gave up 6 bases and J gave up 1 base, with 13 bases separating them. This CDR3 spans 13 amino acids. CDR3 region: CSVVRVGSYEQYF. The CDR3 DNA follows: TGCAGCGTCGTCAGGGTCGGTTCCTACGAGCAGTACTTC.